These T cell receptor beta chains were read from a single sample in a study of shared clonotypes between healthy human individuals. TCRdb's copy holds only in-frame clones and misses some; the assay was immunoSEQ multiplex PCR. The profile shows about 2.2 million clones, 90% to 95% of them singletons. The sample consisted of naive CD8+ T cells from PBMCs. The receptors were gathered from a man aged 18 to 35 in good health. Some clones in this sample may be carry-over from other donors' samples. Each CDR3 is given with its conserved first and last residue. D genes are given only for firm matches. The listing skips clone size in some rows; elsewhere it reads once, few, many or a size class.

d_call	j_call	clone_size	v_call	cdr3_aa	cdr3_nt
.	TRBJ2-1	few	TRBV5-4	CASSLVPDGGDEQFF	TGTGCCAGCAGCTTGGTACCAGACGGTGGTGATGAGCAGTTCTTC
.	TRBJ2-2	.	TRBV5-1	CASSIWTANTGELFF	TGCGCCAGCAGCATATGGACAGCGAACACCGGGGAGCTGTTTTTT
.	TRBJ2-7	few	TRBV5-5	CASSLGGYEQYF	TGTGCCAGCAGCTTGGGGGGCTACGAGCAGTACTTC
.	TRBJ2-5	.	TRBV5-6	CASSWVPREETQYF	TGTGCCAGCAGCTGGGTCCCTCGGGAGGAGACCCAGTACTTC
TRBD2	TRBJ2-3	.	TRBV27	CASSSPGTSAFPGTDTQYF	TGTGCCAGCAGTTCTCCGGGGACTAGCGCCTTCCCGGGCACAGATACGCAGTATTTT
.	TRBJ2-2	.	TRBV29-1	CSTVEPTGELFF	TGCAGCACCGTAGAACCCACCGGGGAGCTGTTTTTT
.	TRBJ1-1	.	TRBV6-6	CASYRSVATEAFF	TGTGCCAGCTACAGATCAGTGGCCACTGAAGCTTTCTTT
.	TRBJ2-7	once	TRBV18	CASSPTPRGYEQYF	TGTGCCAGCTCACCGACTCCGCGGGGCTACGAGCAGTACTTC
TRBD1	TRBJ1-5	.	TRBV10-3	CAISDSRQGVDQPQHF	TGTGCCATCAGTGATAGCAGACAGGGTGTCGATCAGCCCCAGCATTTT
.	TRBJ2-5	.	TRBV5-1	CASSLDSRSLQETQYF	TGCGCCAGCAGCTTGGATTCCAGGAGCTTACAAGAGACCCAGTACTTC
TRBD1	TRBJ1-3	.	TRBV2	CASRDPDRGSGNTIYF	TGTGCCAGCAGAGACCCTGACAGGGGCTCTGGAAACACCATATATTTT
.	TRBJ1-1	.	TRBV19	CASSNYRENTEAFF	TGTGCCAGTAGTAACTACAGGGAGAACACTGAAGCTTTCTTT
.	TRBJ2-1	.	TRBV19	CASISGPDEQFF	TGTGCCAGCATTTCCGGGCCGGATGAGCAGTTCTTC
.	TRBJ1-3	.	TRBV7-9	CASSLDSSGNTIYF	TGTGCCAGCAGCTTAGACTCCTCTGGAAACACCATATATTTT
TRBD2	TRBJ2-1	.	TRBV7-2	CASSLVLFGEGLNTEQFF	TGTGCCAGCAGCTTAGTTTTGTTCGGGGAGGGCCTTAATACTGAGCAGTTCTTC
.	TRBJ1-1	.	TRBV27	CASRGLDVEAFF	TGTGCCAGCAGAGGACTGGACGTTGAAGCTTTCTTT
TRBD1	TRBJ2-1	.	TRBV5-6	CASSLGPFGQGAKDEQFF	TGTGCCAGCAGCTTGGGCCCCTTTGGACAGGGGGCCAAGGATGAGCAGTTCTTC
TRBD1	TRBJ1-4	.	TRBV10-3	CAISESNTGGNEKLFF	TGTGCCATCAGTGAGTCGAACACAGGGGGTAATGAAAAACTGTTTTTT
.	TRBJ2-1	.	TRBV9	CASSGPNEQFF	TGTGCCAGCAGCGGACCTAATGAGCAGTTCTTC
.	TRBJ2-7	.	TRBV21-1	CASSTTDLYYEQYF	TGTGCCAGCAGCACTACTGACCTTTACTACGAGCAGTACTTC
.	TRBJ2-7	once	TRBV18	CASSPPRSYEQYF	TGTGCCAGCTCACCACCGCGGTCTTACGAGCAGTACTTC
TRBD1	TRBJ1-1	.	TRBV7-8	CASSSGQGNTEAFF	TGTGCCAGCAGCTCCGGACAGGGGAACACTGAAGCTTTCTTT
.	TRBJ2-1	.	TRBV28	CASGRGADEQFF	TGTGCTTCCGGAAGGGGTGCAGATGAGCAGTTCTTC
.	TRBJ1-1	few	TRBV9	CASSVGEVNTEAFF	TGTGCCAGCAGCGTAGGCGAGGTGAACACTGAAGCTTTCTTT
TRBD1	TRBJ2-7	.	TRBV6-4	CASSFGTGGRYEQYF	TGTGCCAGCAGTTTCGGGACAGGGGGCAGGTACGAGCAGTACTTC
.	TRBJ2-7	.	TRBV7-8	CASSPTNSYEQYF	TGTGCCAGCAGCCCCACGAACTCCTACGAGCAGTACTTC
TRBD1	TRBJ2-1	.	TRBV5-1	CASSSGTGNNEQFF	TGCGCCAGCAGCTCCGGGACAGGGAACAATGAGCAGTTCTTC
.	TRBJ2-2	.	TRBV4-3	CASSQDRRPGELFF	TGCGCCAGCAGCCAAGATCGAAGGCCGGGGGAGCTGTTTTTT
.	TRBJ1-1	.	TRBV2	CASSEWRVDTEAFF	TGTGCCAGCAGTGAATGGCGGGTAGACACTGAAGCTTTCTTT
TRBD2	TRBJ2-1	.	TRBV9	CASSVSGLAGIYEQFF	TGTGCCAGCAGCGTATCGGGTCTAGCGGGAATCTATGAGCAGTTCTTC
.	TRBJ2-3	.	TRBV9	CASTPRGEPSVVWDTQYF	TGTGCCAGCACCCCGAGGGGGGAGCCTTCGGTTGTGTGGGATACGCAGTATTTT
.	TRBJ1-2	.	TRBV7-8	CASTARGAGYYGYTF	TGTGCCAGCACCGCAAGGGGGGCAGGTTACTATGGCTACACCTTC
.	TRBJ2-7	.	TRBV6-5	CASSYGLRPYEQYF	TGTGCCAGCAGTTACGGGTTACGGCCCTACGAGCAGTACTTC
.	TRBJ2-1	once	TRBV6-5	CASSAPGTPENEQFF	TGTGCCAGCAGTGCCCCCGGGACCCCCGAGAATGAGCAGTTCTTC
.	TRBJ1-2	.	TRBV27	CASSLTRRPGVYGYTF	TGTGCCAGCAGTCTAACTCGACGGCCCGGAGTCTATGGCTACACCTTC
.	TRBJ2-7	once	TRBV6-5	CASSLGGVAYEQYF	TGTGCCAGCAGTTTAGGCGGGGTCGCCTACGAGCAGTACTTC
.	TRBJ2-2	.	TRBV2	CASSEKNTGELFF	TGTGCCAGCAGTGAAAAGAACACCGGGGAGCTGTTTTTT
.	TRBJ2-7	once	TRBV4-2	CASSQGTGRYEQYF	TGTGCCAGCAGCCAGGGTACAGGCAGGTACGAGCAGTACTTC
.	TRBJ2-1	.	TRBV6-6	CASRESPNEQFF	TGTGCCAGCAGAGAGTCCCCCAATGAGCAGTTCTTC
.	TRBJ2-7	.	TRBV4-1	CASSQVLRAGYEQYF	TGCGCCAGCAGCCAAGTGTTGAGGGCCGGCTACGAGCAGTACTTC
.	TRBJ1-2	.	TRBV7-9	CASSFQPRGRKDYGYTF	TGTGCCAGCAGCTTTCAGCCTCGGGGGCGGAAGGACTATGGCTACACCTTC
TRBD2	TRBJ2-5	.	TRBV30	CAWTPEGSGSGETQYF	TGTGCCTGGACCCCCGAGGGTAGCGGGAGCGGGGAGACCCAGTACTTC
.	TRBJ2-7	once	TRBV6-6	CASAGAGEQYF	TGTGCCAGCGCCGGAGCTGGGGAGCAGTACTTC
.	TRBJ2-1	.	TRBV27	CASSPGSGNNNEQFF	TGTGCCAGCAGCCCTGGGAGCGGAAATAACAATGAGCAGTTCTTC
TRBD1	TRBJ1-1	.	TRBV6-5	CASSQTTGGGTEAFF	TGTGCCAGCAGCCAAACGACAGGGGGCGGGACTGAAGCTTTCTTT